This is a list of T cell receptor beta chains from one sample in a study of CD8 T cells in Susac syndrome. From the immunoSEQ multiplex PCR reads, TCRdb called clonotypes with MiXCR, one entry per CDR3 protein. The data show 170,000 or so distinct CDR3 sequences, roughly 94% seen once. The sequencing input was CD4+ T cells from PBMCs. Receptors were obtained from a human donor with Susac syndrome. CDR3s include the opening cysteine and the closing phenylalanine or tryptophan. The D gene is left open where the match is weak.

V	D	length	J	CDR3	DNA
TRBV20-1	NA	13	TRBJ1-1	CSAALTVNTEAFF	TGCAGTGCCGCCCTGACAGTGAACACTGAAGCTTTCTTT
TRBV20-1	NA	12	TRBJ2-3	CSASTGADTQYF	TGCAGTGCTAGCACCGGGGCGGATACGCAGTATTTT
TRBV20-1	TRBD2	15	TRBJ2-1	CSAEPGMGGVGEQFF	TGCAGTGCTGAGCCCGGAATGGGAGGGGTTGGCGAGCAGTTCTTC
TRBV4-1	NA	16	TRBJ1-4	CASSQDAGRSNEKLFF	TGCGCCAGCAGCCAAGACGCCGGCAGGTCTAATGAAAAACTGTTTTTT
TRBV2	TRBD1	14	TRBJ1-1	CASRDREGGTEAFF	TGTGCCAGCAGAGACAGGGAGGGGGGCACTGAAGCTTTCTTT
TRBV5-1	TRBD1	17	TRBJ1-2	CASSLVERGTGNYGYTF	TGCGCCAGCAGCTTGGTTGAACGAGGGACAGGGAACTATGGCTACACCTTC
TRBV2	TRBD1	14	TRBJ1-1	CASSANRGNTEAFF	TGTGCCAGCAGTGCCAACAGGGGGAACACTGAAGCTTTCTTT
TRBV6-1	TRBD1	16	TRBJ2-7	CASSEPPGQGLYEQYF	TGTGCCAGCAGTGAACCCCCGGGACAGGGACTCTACGAGCAGTACTTC
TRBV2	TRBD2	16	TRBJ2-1	CASSEIGGGSYNEQFF	TGTGCCAGCAGTGAAATCGGCGGGGGGTCCTACAATGAGCAGTTCTTC
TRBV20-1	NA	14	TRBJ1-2	CSARTVGGLYGYTF	TGCAGTGCTAGGACAGTCGGAGGGCTCTATGGCTACACCTTC